This TCR beta chain was identified in a study of control samples from healthy donors and cancer patients. This clone has just one count. Only in-frame clones appear in the TCRdb table, and some are missing; sequencing was by immunoSEQ multiplex PCR. Seen here are more than 150,000 clones, over 80% observed once, and the top ten hold over 1.3%. V lost 2 bases, J lost 4 bases, and 9 bases lay in between. In germline, CDR1 is LNHDA, CDR2 SQIVND (reference sequence). The CDR3 extends over 14 amino acids. The chain joins TRBV19 to TRBJ1-5; D might be TRBD1 (5 bases). Specimen: blood. The TCR comes from a man between 18 and 29 years old in good health. CDR3 DNA: TGTGCCAGTAGTATATCGACAGAGAATCAGCCCCAGCATTTT. It yields the protein CASSISTENQPQHF.